These 14 T cell receptor beta chains were all obtained from the same sample, sequenced in a study of neurological immune-mediated disorders. MiXCR, run by TCRdb on the 5' RACE reads, gives a single entry per CDR3 protein. The sample records about 50,000 distinct CDR3 sequences, about 15% being singletons. The sample taken for sequencing was PBMCs. Receptors were obtained from a man aged 55-75 years in good health.

This clonotype was seen at least ten times. The chain has TRBV5-1 and TRBJ2-1, with 8 bases identical to TRBD1. The germline CDR1 and CDR2 sequences are SGHRS and YFSETQ. This CDR3 is built from 16 residues. V gave up 4 bases and J gave up 0 bases; unmatched junction bases: 6. The CDR3 DNA reads TGCGCCAGCAGCGGGGGGACAGGTAACTCCTACAATGAGCAGTTCTTC. Translating gives CASSGGTGNSYNEQFF.

This clonotype was counted many times. V usage is TRBV5-5 and J usage is TRBJ2-2; D unclear. The CDR3 spans 16 residues. Trimming shortened V by 2 bases and J by 5 bases, and 16 bases separated the two germline ends. Germline V gene data show CDR1 as SGHKS and CDR2 as YYEKEE (reference sequence). The CDR3 reads CASSLIADARTGELFF. CDR3 in DNA: TGTGCCAGCAGCTTAATAGCCGATGCTCGTACCGGGGAGCTGTTTTTT.

This clonotype occurred many times. The V call is TRBV20-1, the J call TRBJ2-1, with D possibly matching TRBD2 (5 bases). Trimming took off 0 bases at V and 7 bases at J, with 16 bases between the two ends. Germline assignment: CDR1 DFQATT and CDR2 SNEGSKA (reference sequence). This CDR3 region has 15 residues. The DNA for the CDR3 is TGCAGTGCTAGAGATCTCGGTAGCGTGGAGAATGAGCAGTTCTTC. This translates into CSARDLGSVENEQFF.

This clonotype was counted ten times or more. The chain has TRBV20-1 and TRBJ2-7; 9 bases agree with TRBD1. The CDR3 has 12 residues. The trim removed 6 bases at V and 7 bases at J, leaving 7 bases unmatched. Per the germline V gene, CDR1 is DFQATT and CDR2 is SNEGSKA (reference sequence). The CDR3 protein is CSAPTGGGEQYF. The CDR3 DNA reads as TGCAGTGCGCCGACAGGGGGAGGAGAGCAGTACTTC.

V and J are TRBV6-2 or TRBV6-3 and TRBJ2-2, with 12 bases identical to TRBD2. Germline loops: CDR1 MNHEY, CDR2 SVGEGT. CDR3 size: 18 residues. V lost 2 bases and J lost 3; bases outside the gene matches: 7. CDR3 in DNA: TGTGCCAGCAGTTACGGACTAGCGGGGACGAGGGACACCGGGGAGCTGTTTTTT. This sequence encodes CASSYGLAGTRDTGELFF.

This clonotype was seen ten or more times. The gene calls are TRBV29-1 and TRBJ1-2; 9 bases agree with TRBD1. Germline V gene lookup returns CDR1 SQVTM and CDR2 ANQGSEA. J was trimmed by 10 bases and V by 4 bases; bases with no gene match: 7. The length of the CDR3 is 12 residues. For the CDR3, the DNA is TGCAGCGTTGTCGGGACAGGGTTCTACTACACCTTC. It codes for CSVVGTGFYYTF.

This clonotype was detected ten times or more. The CDR3 loop is CASSQPLRGDLHYGYTF. DNA for the CDR3: TGCGCCAGCAGCCAGCCCTTACGGGGGGATCTTCACTATGGCTACACCTTC. The chain couples TRBV4-3 to TRBJ1-2; weak D call: TRBD1 (5 bases). V lost 3 bases to trimming and J lost 3 bases, with 20 bases between them. Germline V gives CDR1 LGHNA, CDR2 YSLEER. The CDR3 contains 17 residues.

This clonotype was picked up many times. The chain is built from TRBV6-5 and TRBJ1-2; D uncertain. Trimming stripped 2 bases from V and 3 bases from J, with 7 bases between. This CDR3 contains 13 residues. Germline lookup yields CDR1 MNHEY and CDR2 SVGAGI. The CDR3 region has the DNA TGTGCCAGCAGTTACGCCGGACACTATGGCTACACCTTC. It specifies CASSYAGHYGYTF.

This clonotype was observed many times. The chain joins TRBV5-1 to TRBJ2-7; the D gene is possibly TRBD1 (6 bases). This CDR3 region has 13 residues. Trimming removed 4 bases at V and 2 bases at J, with 10 bases between. Germline CDR1 SGHRS, CDR2 YFSETQ. For the CDR3, the DNA is TGCGCCAGCAGCCCAGGGGCCACCTACGAGCAGTACTTC. The encoded protein is CASSPGATYEQYF.

About this clonotype itself: This may be a read error: a much more frequent sequence differs by one nucleotide. This chain links TRBV11-3 with TRBJ2-5, with a weak D call TRBD1 (6 bases). The CDR3 totals 14 residues. Germline CDR1 and CDR2: SGHNT and YENEEA. The CDR3 sequence: CVSSHSRGTETQYF. In nucleotides, the CDR3 is TGTGTCAGCAGTCACAGCAGGGGAACAGAGACCCAGTACTTC.

For this clonotype: A read error may explain this, as a much larger clone is one base away. The CDR3 spells CSSSLYGTETYEQYF. The CDR3 coding sequence is TGTTCCAGCAGCTTATACGGGACGGAGACCTACGAGCAGTACTTC. V gene TRBV7-2 combines with J gene TRBJ2-7, with D perhaps matching TRBD1 or TRBD2 (5 bases each). The germline V gene has CDR1 SGHTA and CDR2 FQGNSA. This CDR3 has 15 amino acids.

This clonotype was seen many times. The CDR3 here is CSARAPPTSGVADTQYF. The CDR3 coding sequence is TGCAGTGCTAGAGCCCCTCCGACTAGCGGTGTGGCAGATACGCAGTATTTT. The J gene is TRBJ2-3, the V gene TRBV20-1; 9 bases map to TRBD2. Per the germline V gene, CDR1 is DFQATT and CDR2 is SNEGSKA (reference sequence). This CDR3 is 17 amino acids long. Trimming cost V 1 base and J 4 bases; bases outside gene matches: 12.

This clonotype was seen repeatedly, ten times or more. The chain uses TRBV20-1 and TRBJ2-3; possible D gene TRBD2, 6 bases. Germline assignment: CDR1 DFQATT and CDR2 SNEGSKA (reference sequence). With 3 bases removed from V and 3 bases from J, the gap between germline ends came to 7 bases. CDR3 length: 12 residues. CDR3: CSASRGTDTQYF. The CDR3 DNA is TGCAGTGCTAGTCGGGGGACAGATACGCAGTATTTT.

As DNA, the CDR3 is TGTGCCAGCAGTTACTCCGGGACAGGGTCCTACGAGCAGTACTTC. Amino acids: CASSYSGTGSYEQYF. The rearrangement uses TRBV6-5 and TRBJ2-7; the match to TRBD1 covers 9 bases. CDR3 length: 15 amino acids. Trimming took 0 bases from V and 1 from J; bases not matched to a gene: 1. From germline, CDR1 is MNHEY and CDR2 SVGAGI.